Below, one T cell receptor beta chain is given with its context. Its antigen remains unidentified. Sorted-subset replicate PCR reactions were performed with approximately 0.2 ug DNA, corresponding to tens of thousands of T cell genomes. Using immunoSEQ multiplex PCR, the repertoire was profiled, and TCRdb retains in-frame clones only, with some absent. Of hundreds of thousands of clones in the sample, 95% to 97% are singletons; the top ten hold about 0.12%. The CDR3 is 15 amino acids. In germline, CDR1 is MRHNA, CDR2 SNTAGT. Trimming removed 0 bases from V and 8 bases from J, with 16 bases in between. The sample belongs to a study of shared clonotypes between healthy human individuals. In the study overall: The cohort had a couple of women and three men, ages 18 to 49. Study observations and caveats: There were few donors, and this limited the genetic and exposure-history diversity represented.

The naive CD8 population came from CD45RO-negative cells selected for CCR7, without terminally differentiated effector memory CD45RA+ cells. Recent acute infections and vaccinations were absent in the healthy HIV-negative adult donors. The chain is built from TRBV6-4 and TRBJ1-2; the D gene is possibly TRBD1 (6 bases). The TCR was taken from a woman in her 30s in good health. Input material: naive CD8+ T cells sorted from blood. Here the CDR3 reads CASSDSPTGARGYTF. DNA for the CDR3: TGTGCCAGCAGTGACTCACCGACAGGTGCGCGGGGCTACACCTTC.